These T cell receptor beta chains were read from a single sample in a study of Ad26.COV2.S vaccination and SARS-CoV-2 variants. Assay: immunoSEQ multiplex PCR; the TCRdb copy retains only in-frame clones and omits some. Among some 480,000 clones listed, 87% were seen once. The sample consisted of peripheral blood, taken in a trial of Ad26.COV2.S vaccine versus placebo. The receptors were gathered from a person between 18 and 65 years old who received the Ad26.COV2.S COVID-19 vaccine or a placebo. CDR3s include the opening cysteine and the closing phenylalanine or tryptophan. The D gene is left open where the match is weak. Expanded clones get a size class; other rows say once, few or many, or leave the size out.

V gene,clone size,D gene,J gene,CDR3 protein,CDR3 DNA
TRBV6-5,.,.,TRBJ2-7,CASSYRVWTRFYEQYF,TGTGCCAGCAGTTACAGGGTTTGGACTCGATTCTACGAGCAGTACTTC
TRBV7-6,.,TRBD1,TRBJ1-1,CASSLGQGDLGTEAFF,TGTGCCAGCAGCTTAGGGCAGGGGGACCTAGGCACTGAAGCTTTCTTT
TRBV9,.,TRBD2,TRBJ2-7,CASSAYEGGRGEQYF,TGTGCCAGCAGCGCATACGAGGGCGGGAGGGGCGAGCAGTACTTC
TRBV3-1/TRBV3-2,few,.,TRBJ2-1,CASSPQGWGNEQFF,TGTGCCAGCAGCCCCCAAGGTTGGGGGAATGAGCAGTTCTTC
TRBV13,.,.,TRBJ1-1,CASSLGYAGEMNTEAFF,TGTGCCAGCAGCTTAGGCTACGCTGGGGAAATGAACACTGAAGCTTTCTTT
TRBV20-1,.,TRBD2,TRBJ2-1,CSASPLAGGGNEQFF,TGCAGTGCTAGTCCCCTAGCGGGAGGTGGTAATGAGCAGTTCTTC
TRBV19,few,.,TRBJ1-1,CASIRRGEKNTEAFF,TGTGCCAGTATCAGGAGGGGCGAAAAGAACACTGAAGCTTTCTTT
TRBV9,.,.,TRBJ1-3,CASSQRAGPSGNTIYF,TGTGCCAGCAGCCAAAGAGCAGGGCCCTCTGGAAACACCATATATTTT
TRBV7-9,.,.,TRBJ2-6,CASSLRPSGANVLTF,TGTGCCAGCAGCCTTAGACCGTCTGGGGCCAACGTCCTGACTTTC
TRBV5-5,.,.,TRBJ2-2,CASSARIGRINTGELFF,TGTGCCAGCAGCGCTCGGATAGGTCGGATCAACACCGGGGAGCTGTTTTTT
TRBV19,.,TRBD2,TRBJ2-7,CASSQKGLAGSSEQYF,TGTGCCAGTAGCCAAAAGGGACTAGCGGGATCGTCCGAGCAGTACTTC
TRBV7-8,.,.,TRBJ2-7,CASRPPGRRDSYEQYF,TGTGCCAGCAGACCTCCTGGGCGGCGGGACTCCTACGAGCAGTACTTC
TRBV27,.,TRBD2,TRBJ2-1,CASSGLAGAEQFF,TGTGCCAGCAGCGGACTAGCGGGAGCTGAGCAGTTCTTC
TRBV3-1/TRBV3-2,.,.,TRBJ1-1,CASSQRTNTEAFF,TGTGCCAGCAGCCAGCGGACGAACACTGAAGCTTTCTTT
TRBV28,.,.,TRBJ1-2,CASSIPLVASGGYTF,TGTGCCAGCAGTATACCCCTTGTGGCTTCGGGGGGCTACACCTTC
TRBV24-1,.,TRBD1,TRBJ2-5,CATSDTTGGFPQETQYF,TGTGCCACCAGTGACACTACAGGGGGCTTCCCCCAAGAGACCCAGTACTTC
TRBV27,.,.,TRBJ1-4,CASSLTFNEKLFF,TGTGCCAGCAGTCTAACCTTTAATGAAAAACTGTTTTTT
TRBV7-2,.,.,TRBJ2-7,CASSPDFSSYEQYF,TGTGCCAGCAGCCCGGACTTTAGCTCCTACGAGCAGTACTTC
TRBV2,.,.,TRBJ1-3,CASSGRGIMSSGNTIYF,TGTGCCAGCAGTGGGAGGGGCATTATGAGCTCTGGAAACACCATATATTTT
TRBV7-9,.,.,TRBJ1-2,CASSLAQPGYTF,TGTGCCAGCAGCCTTGCACAGCCTGGCTACACCTTC
TRBV5-1,.,TRBD2,TRBJ2-1,CASSLIAGGPQDEQFF,TGCGCCAGCAGCTTGATAGCGGGAGGGCCCCAGGATGAGCAGTTCTTC
TRBV16,.,.,TRBJ1-5,CASSQSTLNQPQHF,TGTGCCAGCAGCCAATCAACCCTAAATCAGCCCCAGCATTTT
TRBV6-5,.,.,TRBJ2-7,CASSYSGPGDSNEQYF,TGTGCCAGCAGTTACTCGGGTCCAGGGGACTCTAACGAGCAGTACTTC
TRBV5-8,few,.,TRBJ2-7,CASSGVGAREQYF,TGTGCCAGCAGCGGGGTAGGGGCAAGGGAGCAGTACTTC
TRBV10-3,once,TRBD2,TRBJ2-1,CAISVSGKSSYNEQFF,TGTGCCATCAGTGTAAGCGGGAAGAGCTCCTACAATGAGCAGTTCTTC
TRBV5-4,.,.,TRBJ2-2,CASSLIDKGAGELFF,TGTGCCAGCAGCTTGATAGACAAGGGGGCCGGGGAGCTGTTTTTT
TRBV5-1,.,.,TRBJ2-2,CASSRTADGELFF,TGCGCCAGCAGCAGGACAGCGGACGGGGAGCTGTTTTTT
TRBV24-1,once,.,TRBJ2-2,CATSDRDRNTGELFF,TGTGCCACCAGTGACCGCGACAGGAACACCGGGGAGCTGTTTTTT
TRBV28,.,TRBD1,TRBJ1-5,CASSSTGGAGQPQHF,TGTGCCAGCAGTTCGACAGGGGGCGCTGGGCAGCCCCAGCATTTT
TRBV5-1,.,.,TRBJ1-1,CASSLVAGGEAFF,TGCGCCAGCAGCTTGGTAGCGGGGGGCGAAGCTTTCTTT
TRBV28,.,.,TRBJ1-5,CASSLALPGGIRQPQHF,TGTGCCAGCAGTCTCGCCCTCCCGGGGGGGATAAGGCAGCCCCAGCATTTT
TRBV20-1,.,.,TRBJ2-5,CSARLKETQYF,TGCAGTGCTAGACTGAAAGAGACCCAGTACTTC
TRBV18,.,TRBD1,TRBJ1-1,CASSPRDSFLAPNTEAFF,TGTGCCAGCTCACCCCGGGACAGTTTCCTCGCACCGAACACTGAAGCTTTCTTT
TRBV24-1,.,TRBD1,TRBJ2-5,CATSDFLAGGQETQYF,TGTGCCACCAGCGACTTCTTGGCAGGGGGACAAGAGACCCAGTACTTC
TRBV5-5,.,.,TRBJ1-2,CASRRPGEYYGYTF,TGTGCCAGCAGGCGGCCAGGGGAATACTATGGCTACACCTTC
TRBV27,few,.,TRBJ2-7,CASSPIMTGTLYEQYF,TGTGCCAGCAGCCCTATTATGACAGGTACCCTCTACGAGCAGTACTTC
TRBV28,.,.,TRBJ2-6,CASSLSSRVSGANVLTF,TGTGCCAGCAGTTTGTCCTCCAGGGTGTCAGGGGCCAACGTCCTGACTTTC
TRBV3-1/TRBV3-2,.,TRBD1,TRBJ2-2,CASSRKLGQGAPRGTGELFF,TGTGCCAGCAGCCGAAAACTGGGACAGGGGGCCCCAAGGGGCACCGGGGAGCTGTTTTTT
TRBV2,once,.,TRBJ1-1,CASSGSTTGDTEAFF,TGTGCCAGCAGTGGGTCGACGACCGGCGACACTGAAGCTTTCTTT
TRBV3-1/TRBV3-2,.,TRBD2,TRBJ2-7,CASSRRAGPYEQYF,TGTGCCAGCAGCCGGCGAGCGGGACCCTACGAGCAGTACTTC
TRBV6-2/TRBV6-3,.,.,TRBJ2-1,CASSHPSRDEQFF,TGTGCCAGCAGTCATCCCAGCCGCGATGAGCAGTTCTTC
TRBV5-1,.,.,TRBJ1-5,CASSPSGNSNQPQHF,TGCGCCAGCAGCCCATCGGGTAATAGCAATCAGCCCCAGCATTTT
TRBV6-2/TRBV6-3,.,.,TRBJ1-1,CASSVLQKANTEAFF,TGTGCCAGCAGTGTCCTACAGAAAGCGAACACTGAAGCTTTCTTT
TRBV14,.,.,TRBJ1-4,CASIPRMSTEHNEKLFF,TGTGCCAGCATTCCTAGAATGTCGACAGAACACAATGAAAAACTGTTTTTT
TRBV28,.,.,TRBJ1-1,CASSQELTEAFF,TGTGCCAGTTCTCAGGAGCTGACTGAAGCTTTCTTT
TRBV30,.,.,TRBJ1-6,CAWSELRDSPLHF,TGTGCCTGGAGTGAGTTACGGGATTCACCCCTCCACTTT
TRBV2,.,.,TRBJ1-4,CASRQTNEKLFF,TGTGCCAGCAGACAGACTAATGAAAAACTGTTTTTT
TRBV7-9,.,.,TRBJ1-3,CASSLTSGKSSGNTIYF,TGTGCCAGCAGCTTAACATCAGGGAAGTCCTCTGGAAACACCATATATTTT
TRBV7-9,.,.,TRBJ2-7,CASSLGGQKVYEQYF,TGTGCCAGCAGCTTGGGGGGACAAAAGGTCTACGAGCAGTACTTC
TRBV5-1,.,.,TRBJ2-2,CASGQSFTIGELFF,TGCGCCAGCGGACAGAGTTTTACGATCGGGGAGCTGTTTTTT
TRBV28,few,.,TRBJ1-3,CASTEGRLSSGNTIYF,TGTGCCAGCACTGAGGGCCGACTGAGCTCTGGAAACACCATATATTTT
TRBV7-2,.,TRBD1,TRBJ1-5,CASSQGGYQPQHF,TGTGCCAGCAGTCAGGGGGGGTATCAGCCCCAGCATTTT
TRBV6-5,.,.,TRBJ1-1,CASIIGTNTEAFF,TGTGCCAGCATTATAGGGACGAACACTGAAGCTTTCTTT